This T cell receptor (beta chain) comes out of a study of tumor-infiltrating lymphocytes in primary liver carcinoma. It was unsorted whole blood that yielded blood RNA, and germline DNA was also extracted. V lost 0 bases and J 3 bases, leaving 19 bases between the germline ends. This CDR3 spans 18 amino acids. Germline CDR1 SGHRS, CDR2 YFSETQ. Starting material of approximately 500 ng total RNA yielded TCR beta cDNA via a constant-region primer. Generation of the TCR beta libraries relied on three nested multiplex PCR rounds using slightly modified ARM-PCR. A C-beta reverse primer was combined with TRBV1-TRBV30 forward primers in the first two PCR rounds, and each round had about 10 cycles. One entry per CDR3 protein results from TCRdb running MiXCR on the multiplex PCR reads. This sample yields a few hundred thousand distinct CDR3 sequences, of which almost 60% are seen a single time; approximately 17% belongs to the top ten.

This TCR was recovered from a young woman with primary liver carcinoma and hepatitis B virus infection. The chain recombines TRBV5-1 with TRBJ2-1, with D possibly being TRBD2 (7 bases). Sample: peripheral blood. CDR3 in amino acids: CASSLGLGGGRVYNEQFF. In DNA form, the CDR3 reads TGCGCCAGCAGCTTGGGACTAGGGGGAGGGCGAGTCTACAATGAGCAGTTCTTC.